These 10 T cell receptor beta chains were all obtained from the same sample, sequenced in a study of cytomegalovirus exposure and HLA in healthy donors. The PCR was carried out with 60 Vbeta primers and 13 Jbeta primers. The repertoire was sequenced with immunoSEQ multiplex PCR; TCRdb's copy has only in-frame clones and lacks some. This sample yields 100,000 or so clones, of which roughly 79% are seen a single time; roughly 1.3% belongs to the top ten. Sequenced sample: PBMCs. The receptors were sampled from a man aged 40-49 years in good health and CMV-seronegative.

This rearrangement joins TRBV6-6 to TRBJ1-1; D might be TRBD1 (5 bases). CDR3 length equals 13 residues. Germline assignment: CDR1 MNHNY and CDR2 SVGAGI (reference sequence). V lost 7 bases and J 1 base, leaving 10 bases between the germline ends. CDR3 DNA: TGTGCCAGCACCCAAGGACAGAACACTGAAGCTTTCTTT. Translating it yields CASTQGQNTEAFF.

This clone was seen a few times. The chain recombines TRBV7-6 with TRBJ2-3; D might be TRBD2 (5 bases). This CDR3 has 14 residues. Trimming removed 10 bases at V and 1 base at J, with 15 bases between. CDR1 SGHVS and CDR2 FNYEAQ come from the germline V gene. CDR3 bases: TGTGCCACCAAAAAGCGGACCGGCACAGATACGCAGTATTTT. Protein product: CATKKRTGTDTQYF.

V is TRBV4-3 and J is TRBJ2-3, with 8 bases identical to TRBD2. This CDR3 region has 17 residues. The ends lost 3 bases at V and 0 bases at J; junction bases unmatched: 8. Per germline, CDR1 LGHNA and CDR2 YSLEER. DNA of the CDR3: TGCGCCAGCAGCCAGTTCTCAGCGGGGGAGAGCACAGATACGCAGTATTTT. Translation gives CASSQFSAGESTDTQYF.

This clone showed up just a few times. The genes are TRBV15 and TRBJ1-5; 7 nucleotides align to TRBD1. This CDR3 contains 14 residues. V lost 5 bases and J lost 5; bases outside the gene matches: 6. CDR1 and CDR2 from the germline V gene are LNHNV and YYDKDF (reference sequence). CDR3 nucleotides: TGTGCCACCAGCTACGACAGGGTTGATCAGCCCCAGCATTTT. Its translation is CATSYDRVDQPQHF.

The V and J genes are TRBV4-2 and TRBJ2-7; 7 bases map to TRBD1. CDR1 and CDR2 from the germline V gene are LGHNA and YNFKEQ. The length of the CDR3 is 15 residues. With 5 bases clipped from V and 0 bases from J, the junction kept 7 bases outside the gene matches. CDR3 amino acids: CASSSTGLTSYEQYF. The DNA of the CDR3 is TGTGCCAGCAGCTCGACAGGGCTAACCTCCTACGAGCAGTACTTC.

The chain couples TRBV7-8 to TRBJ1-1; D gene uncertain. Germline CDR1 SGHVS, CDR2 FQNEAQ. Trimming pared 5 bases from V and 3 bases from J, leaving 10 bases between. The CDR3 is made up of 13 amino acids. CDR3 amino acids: CASSHRTDTEAFF. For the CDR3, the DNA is TGTGCCAGCAGCCATCGCACGGACACTGAAGCTTTCTTT.

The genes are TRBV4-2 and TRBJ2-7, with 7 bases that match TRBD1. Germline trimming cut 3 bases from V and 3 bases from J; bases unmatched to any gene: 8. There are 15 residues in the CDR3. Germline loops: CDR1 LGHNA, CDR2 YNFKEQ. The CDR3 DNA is TGTGCCAGCAGCCAGACCAGACAGGGTAACTACGAGCAGTACTTC. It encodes CASSQTRQGNYEQYF.

CDR3 DNA sequence: TGTGCCAGCAGGCCTGGAGAGACTTTAAACACTGAAGCTTTCTTT. This encodes CASRPGETLNTEAFF. This chain joins TRBV6-6 and TRBJ1-1; no definite D call. CDR1 and CDR2 from the germline V gene are MNHNY and SVGAGI (reference sequence). The V gene lost 6 bases and the J gene lost 2 bases, with 16 bases spanning the gap. The CDR3 contains 15 residues.

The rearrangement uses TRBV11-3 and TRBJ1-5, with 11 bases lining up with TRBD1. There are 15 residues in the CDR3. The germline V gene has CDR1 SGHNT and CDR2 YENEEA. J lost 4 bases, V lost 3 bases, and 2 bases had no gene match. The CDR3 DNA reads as TGTGCCAGCAGCTTTGGGACAGGGGGGAATCAGCCCCAGCATTTT. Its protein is CASSFGTGGNQPQHF.

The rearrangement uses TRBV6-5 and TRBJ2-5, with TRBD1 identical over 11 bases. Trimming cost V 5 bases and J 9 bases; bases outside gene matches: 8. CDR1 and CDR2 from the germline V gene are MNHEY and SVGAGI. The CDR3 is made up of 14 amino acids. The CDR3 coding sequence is TGTGCCAGCAGTCGCGGGACAGGGGGTATTGCCCAGTACTTC. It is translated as CASSRGTGGIAQYF.